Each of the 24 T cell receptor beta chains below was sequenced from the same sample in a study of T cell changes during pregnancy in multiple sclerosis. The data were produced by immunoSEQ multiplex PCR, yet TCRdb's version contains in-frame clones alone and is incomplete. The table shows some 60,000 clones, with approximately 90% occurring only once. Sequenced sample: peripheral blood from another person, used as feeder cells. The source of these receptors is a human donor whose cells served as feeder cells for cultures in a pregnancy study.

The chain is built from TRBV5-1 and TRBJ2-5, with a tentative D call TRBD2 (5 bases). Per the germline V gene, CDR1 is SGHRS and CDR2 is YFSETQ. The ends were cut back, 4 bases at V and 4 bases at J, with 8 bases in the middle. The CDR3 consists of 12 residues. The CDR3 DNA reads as TGCGCCAGCAGCCACGGGGTAGAGACCCAGTACTTC. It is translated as CASSHGVETQYF.

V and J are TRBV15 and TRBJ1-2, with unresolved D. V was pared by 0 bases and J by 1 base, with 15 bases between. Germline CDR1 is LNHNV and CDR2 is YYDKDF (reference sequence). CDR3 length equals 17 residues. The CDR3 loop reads CATSRDLLAGLNYGYTF. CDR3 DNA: TGTGCCACCAGCAGAGATCTTTTGGCAGGCCTTAACTATGGCTACACCTTC. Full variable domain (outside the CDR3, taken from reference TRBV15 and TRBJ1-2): DAMVIQNPRYQVTQFGKPVTLSCSQTLNHNVMYWYQQKSSQAPKLLFHYYDKDFNNEADTPDNFQSRRPNTSFCFLDIRSPGLGDTAMYLCATSRDLLAGLNYGYTFGSGTRLTVV.

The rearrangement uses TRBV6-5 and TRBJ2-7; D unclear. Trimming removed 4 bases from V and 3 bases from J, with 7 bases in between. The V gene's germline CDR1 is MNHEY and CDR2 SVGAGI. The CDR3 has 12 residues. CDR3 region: CASSSQNYEQYF. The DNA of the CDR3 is TGTGCCAGCAGTTCCCAAAACTACGAGCAGTACTTC.

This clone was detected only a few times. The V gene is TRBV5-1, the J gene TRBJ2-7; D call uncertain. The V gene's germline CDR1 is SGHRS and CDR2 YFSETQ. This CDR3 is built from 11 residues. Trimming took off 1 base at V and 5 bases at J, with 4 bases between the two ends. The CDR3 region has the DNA TGCGCCAGCAGCTTGAATGACGAGCAGTACTTC. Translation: CASSLNDEQYF.

The CDR3 bases are TGTGCCAGCAGCCCCGGGGGCACCTCCTACAATGAGCAGTTCTTC. This encodes CASSPGGTSYNEQFF. The genes are TRBV6-5 and TRBJ2-1; D is tentatively TRBD1 or TRBD2 (6 bases each). The V end was cut by 6 bases, the J end by 0 bases, with 12 bases between. The CDR3 length is 15 residues. Per the germline V gene, CDR1 is MNHEY and CDR2 is SVGAGI.

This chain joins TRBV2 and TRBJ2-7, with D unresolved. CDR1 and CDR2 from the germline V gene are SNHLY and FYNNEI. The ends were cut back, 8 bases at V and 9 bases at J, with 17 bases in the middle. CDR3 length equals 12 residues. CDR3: CASVGDIMLQYF. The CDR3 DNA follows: TGTGCCAGCGTTGGGGATATCATGCTGCAGTACTTC.

CDR3 region: CASSIRGGETQYF. The CDR3 DNA reads TGTGCCAGTAGTATAAGAGGAGGGGAGACCCAGTACTTC. The chain joins TRBV19 to TRBJ2-5; D is perhaps TRBD2 (6 bases). V lost 2 bases to trimming and J lost 5 bases, with 9 bases between them. Per germline, CDR1 LNHDA and CDR2 SQIVND (reference sequence). This CDR3 contains 13 residues.

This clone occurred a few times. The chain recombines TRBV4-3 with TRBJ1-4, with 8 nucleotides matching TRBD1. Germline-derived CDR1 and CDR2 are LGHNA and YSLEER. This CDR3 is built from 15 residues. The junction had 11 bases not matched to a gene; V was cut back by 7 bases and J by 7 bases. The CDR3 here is CASTRFGTGGEKLFF. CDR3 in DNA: TGCGCCAGCACCCGATTTGGGACAGGAGGTGAAAAACTGTTTTTT.

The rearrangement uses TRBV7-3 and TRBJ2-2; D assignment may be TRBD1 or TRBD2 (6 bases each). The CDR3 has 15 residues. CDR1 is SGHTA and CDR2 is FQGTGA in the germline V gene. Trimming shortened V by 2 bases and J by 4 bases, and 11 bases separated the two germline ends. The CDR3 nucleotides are TGTGCCAGCAGCTTAGGGGGGCCGGTCACCGGGGAGCTGTTTTTT. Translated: CASSLGGPVTGELFF.

As DNA, the CDR3 is TGCGCCGTCATGAAGGGCGCCGGGGAGCTGTTTTTT. Encoded protein: CAVMKGAGELFF. The chain is built from TRBV4-1 and TRBJ2-2; D call uncertain. Germline V lookup: CDR1 MGHRA, CDR2 YSYEKL. Between the trimmed V and J ends, which lost 11 bases and 6 bases, there was a span of 13 bases. The CDR3 has 12 amino acids.

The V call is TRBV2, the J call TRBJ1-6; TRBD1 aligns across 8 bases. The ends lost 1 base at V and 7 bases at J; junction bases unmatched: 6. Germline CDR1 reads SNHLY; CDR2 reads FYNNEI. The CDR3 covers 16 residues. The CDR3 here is CASSEGWDRRNSPLHF. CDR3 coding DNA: TGTGCCAGCAGTGAAGGATGGGACAGGAGGAATTCACCCCTCCACTTT.

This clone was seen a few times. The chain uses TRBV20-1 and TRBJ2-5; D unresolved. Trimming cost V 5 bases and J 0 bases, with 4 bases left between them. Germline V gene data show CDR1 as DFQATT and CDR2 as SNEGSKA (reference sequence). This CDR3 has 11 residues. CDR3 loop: CSAEDQETQYF. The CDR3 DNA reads TGCAGTGCTGAGGACCAAGAGACCCAGTACTTC.

CDR3 nucleotide sequence: TGTGCCAGCAGTCGGGACAGGGCCACAGATACGCAGTATTTT. Translation gives CASSRDRATDTQYF. J is TRBJ2-3 and V is TRBV27; 9 positions match TRBD1. The CDR3 contains 14 residues. Germline V gives CDR1 MNHEY, CDR2 SMNVEV (reference sequence). With 5 bases clipped from V and 2 bases from J, the junction kept 2 bases outside the gene matches.

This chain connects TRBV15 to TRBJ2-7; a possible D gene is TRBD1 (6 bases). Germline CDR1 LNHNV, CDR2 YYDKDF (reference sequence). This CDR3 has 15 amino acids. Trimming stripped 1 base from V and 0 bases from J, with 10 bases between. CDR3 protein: CATSRGGHSSYEQYF. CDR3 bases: TGTGCCACCAGCAGAGGGGGACATAGCTCCTACGAGCAGTACTTC.

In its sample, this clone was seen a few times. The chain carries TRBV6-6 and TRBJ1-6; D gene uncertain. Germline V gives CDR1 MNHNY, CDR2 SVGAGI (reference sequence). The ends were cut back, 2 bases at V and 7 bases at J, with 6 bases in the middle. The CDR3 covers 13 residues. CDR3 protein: CASSYGENSPLHF. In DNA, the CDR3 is TGTGCCAGCAGTTACGGGGAAAATTCACCCCTCCACTTT.

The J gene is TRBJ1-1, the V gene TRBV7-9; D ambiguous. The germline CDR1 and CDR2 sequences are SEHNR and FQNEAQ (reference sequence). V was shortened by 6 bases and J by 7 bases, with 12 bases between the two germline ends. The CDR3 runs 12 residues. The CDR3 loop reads CASRSAPFEAFF. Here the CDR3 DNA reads TGTGCCAGCAGATCTGCCCCTTTTGAAGCTTTCTTT.

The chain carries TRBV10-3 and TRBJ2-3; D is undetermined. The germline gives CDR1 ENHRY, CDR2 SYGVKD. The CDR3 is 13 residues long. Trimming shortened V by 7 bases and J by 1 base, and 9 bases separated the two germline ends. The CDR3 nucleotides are TGTGCCATCAACCAGATTCGCACAGATACGCAGTATTTT. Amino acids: CAINQIRTDTQYF.

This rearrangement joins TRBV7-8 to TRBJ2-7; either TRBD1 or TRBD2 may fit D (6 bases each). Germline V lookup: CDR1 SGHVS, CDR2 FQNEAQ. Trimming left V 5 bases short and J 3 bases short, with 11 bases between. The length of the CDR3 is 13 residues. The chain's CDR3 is CASSPGARYEQYF. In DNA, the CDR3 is TGTGCCAGCAGCCCGGGGGCCCGCTACGAGCAGTACTTC.

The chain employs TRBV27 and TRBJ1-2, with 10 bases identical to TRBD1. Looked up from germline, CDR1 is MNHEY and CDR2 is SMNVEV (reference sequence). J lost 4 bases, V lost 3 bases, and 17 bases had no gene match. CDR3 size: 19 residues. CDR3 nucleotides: TGTGCCAGCAGTTTTTGGGACGGGACAGGGGTAGATGGGATCTATGGCTACACCTTC. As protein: CASSFWDGTGVDGIYGYTF.

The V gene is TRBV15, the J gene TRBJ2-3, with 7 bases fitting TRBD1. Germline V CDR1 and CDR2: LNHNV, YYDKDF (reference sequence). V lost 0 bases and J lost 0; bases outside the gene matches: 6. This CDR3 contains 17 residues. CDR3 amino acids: CATSREVGQKSTDTQYF. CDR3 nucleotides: TGTGCCACCAGCAGAGAGGTGGGACAGAAGAGCACAGATACGCAGTATTTT.

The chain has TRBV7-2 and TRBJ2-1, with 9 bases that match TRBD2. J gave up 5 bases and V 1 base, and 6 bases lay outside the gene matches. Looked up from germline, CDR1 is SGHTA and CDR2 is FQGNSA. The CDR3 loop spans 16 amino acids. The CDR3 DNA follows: TGTGCCAGCAGCTTAGTACGCGGGAGGGCCGACAATGAGCAGTTCTTC. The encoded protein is CASSLVRGRADNEQFF. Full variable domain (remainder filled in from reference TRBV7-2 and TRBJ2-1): GAGVSQSPSNKVTEKGKDVELRCDPISGHTALYWYRQSLGQGLEFLIYFQGNSAPDKSGLPSDRFSAERTGGSVSTLTIQRTQQEDSAVYLCASSLVRGRADNEQFFGPGTRLTVL.

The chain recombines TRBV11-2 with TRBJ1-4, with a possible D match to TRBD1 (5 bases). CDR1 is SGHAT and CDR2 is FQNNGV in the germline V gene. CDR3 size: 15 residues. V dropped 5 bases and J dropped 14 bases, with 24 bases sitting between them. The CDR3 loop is CASSQHLLMEGWLFF. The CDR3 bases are TGTGCCAGCAGCCAACACCTTTTGATGGAGGGGTGGCTGTTTTTT. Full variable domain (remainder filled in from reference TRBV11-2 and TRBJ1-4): EAGVAQSPRYKIIEKRQSVAFWCNPISGHATLYWYQQILGQGPKLLIQFQNNGVVDDSQLPKDRFSAERLKGVDSTLKIQPAKLEDSAVYLCASSQHLLMEGWLFFGSGTQLSVL.

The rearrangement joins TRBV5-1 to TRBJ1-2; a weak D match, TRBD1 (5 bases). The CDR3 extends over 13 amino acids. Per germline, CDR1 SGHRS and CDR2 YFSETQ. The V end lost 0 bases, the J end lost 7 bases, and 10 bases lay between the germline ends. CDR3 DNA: TGCGCCAGCAGCTTGGAAAGTGGGGGTGGCTACACCTTC. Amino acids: CASSLESGGGYTF.

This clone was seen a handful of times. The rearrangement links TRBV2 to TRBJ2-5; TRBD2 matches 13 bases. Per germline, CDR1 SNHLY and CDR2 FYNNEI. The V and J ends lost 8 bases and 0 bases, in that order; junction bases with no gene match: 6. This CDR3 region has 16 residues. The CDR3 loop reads CASDSLAGGNQETQYF. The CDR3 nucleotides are TGTGCCAGCGATTCACTAGCGGGAGGGAACCAAGAGACCCAGTACTTC.